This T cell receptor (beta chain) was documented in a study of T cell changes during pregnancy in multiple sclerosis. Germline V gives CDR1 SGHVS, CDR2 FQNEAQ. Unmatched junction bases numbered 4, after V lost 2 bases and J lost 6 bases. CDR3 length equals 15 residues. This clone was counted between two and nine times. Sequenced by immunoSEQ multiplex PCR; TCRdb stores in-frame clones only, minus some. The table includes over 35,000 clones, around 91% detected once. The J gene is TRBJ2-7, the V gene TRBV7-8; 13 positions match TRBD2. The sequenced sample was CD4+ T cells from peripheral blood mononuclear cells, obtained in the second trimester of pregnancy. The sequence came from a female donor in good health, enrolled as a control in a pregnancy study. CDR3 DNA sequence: TGTGCCAGCAGCTTATTACTAGCGGGAGGGTCCGAGCAGTACTTC. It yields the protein CASSLLLAGGSEQYF.